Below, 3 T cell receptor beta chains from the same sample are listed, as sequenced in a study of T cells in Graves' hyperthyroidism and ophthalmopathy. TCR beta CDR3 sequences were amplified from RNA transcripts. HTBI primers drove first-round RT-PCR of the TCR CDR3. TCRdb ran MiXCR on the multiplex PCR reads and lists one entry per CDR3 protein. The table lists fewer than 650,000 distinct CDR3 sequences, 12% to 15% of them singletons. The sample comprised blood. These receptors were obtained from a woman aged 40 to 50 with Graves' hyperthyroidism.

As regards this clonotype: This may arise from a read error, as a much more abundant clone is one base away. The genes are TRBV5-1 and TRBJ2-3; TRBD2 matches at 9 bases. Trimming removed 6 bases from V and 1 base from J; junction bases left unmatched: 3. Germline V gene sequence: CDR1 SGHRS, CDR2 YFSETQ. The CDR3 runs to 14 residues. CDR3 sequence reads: CASNSSGGTDTQYF. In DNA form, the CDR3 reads TGCGCCAGCAACTCTAGCGGGGGCACAGATACGCAGTATTTT.

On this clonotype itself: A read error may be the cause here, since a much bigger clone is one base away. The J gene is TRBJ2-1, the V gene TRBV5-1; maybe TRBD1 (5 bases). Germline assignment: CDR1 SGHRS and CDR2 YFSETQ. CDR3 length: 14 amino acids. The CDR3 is CASSMTAQNNGQFF. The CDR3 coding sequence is TGCGCCAGCAGTATGACAGCCCAAAACAATGGGCAGTTCTTC. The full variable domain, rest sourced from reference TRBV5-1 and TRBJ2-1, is KAGVTQTPRYLIKTRGQQVTLSCSPISGHRSVSWYQQTPGQGLQFLFEYFSETQRNKGNFPGRFSGRQFSNSRSEMNVSTLELGDSALYLCASSMTAQNNGQFFGPGTRLTVL.

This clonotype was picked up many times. The CDR3 nucleotides read TGCGCCAGCAGCTTGGCCCTGACAGGGGGGGGCAATGAGCAGTTCTTC. Translating it yields CASSLALTGGGNEQFF. The chain carries TRBV5-1 and TRBJ2-1; 9 bases match TRBD1. Trimming cost V 0 bases and J 6 bases; bases outside gene matches: 7. The CDR3 contains 16 residues. CDR1 is SGHRS, CDR2 YFSETQ, per germline.